The T cell receptor beta chain under discussion was sequenced for a study of T cells after yellow fever vaccination. Broader study findings: CD4 and CD8 compartments shared a small share of clonotypes.

Template switching by 5'RACE produced TCR cDNA, adding a universal primer site and UMIs. TCRdb itself ran the 5' RACE reads through MiXCR, one entry per CDR3 protein. Of roughly 170,000 distinct CDR3 sequences listed, roughly 6.2% are singletons. CDR1 and CDR2 from the germline V gene are SGHTA and FQGNSA. V was shortened by 5 bases and J by 4 bases, with 14 bases between the two germline ends. This CDR3 region has 14 residues. Worth noting for this clonotype: Its antigen is undetermined.

The chain joins TRBV7-2 to TRBJ2-5; D unresolved. Sequenced here: CD4+ T cells sorted from PBMCs, sampled on the day of the first yellow fever vaccination. This TCR was sampled from a man aged 18 to 29 who received the YFV17D yellow fever vaccine. CDR3 loop: CASSLTRWGETQYF. The CDR3 DNA reads TGTGCCAGCAGCCTTACACGGTGGGGAGAGACCCAGTACTTC.